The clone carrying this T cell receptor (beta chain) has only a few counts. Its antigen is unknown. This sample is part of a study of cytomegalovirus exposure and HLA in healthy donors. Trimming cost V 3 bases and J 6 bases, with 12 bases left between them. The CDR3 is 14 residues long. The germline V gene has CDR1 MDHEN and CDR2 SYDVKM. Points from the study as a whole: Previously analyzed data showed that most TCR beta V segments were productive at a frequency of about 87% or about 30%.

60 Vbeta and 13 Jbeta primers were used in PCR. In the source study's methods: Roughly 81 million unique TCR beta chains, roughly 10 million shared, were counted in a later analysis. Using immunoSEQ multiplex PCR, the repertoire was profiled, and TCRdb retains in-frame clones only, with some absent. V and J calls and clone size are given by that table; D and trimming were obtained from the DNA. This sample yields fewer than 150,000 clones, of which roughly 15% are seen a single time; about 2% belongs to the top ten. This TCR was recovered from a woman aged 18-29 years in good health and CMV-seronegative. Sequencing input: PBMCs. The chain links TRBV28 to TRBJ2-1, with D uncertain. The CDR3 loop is CASSFPTRSNEQFF. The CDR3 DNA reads TGTGCCAGCAGTTTTCCGACTCGTTCCAATGAGCAGTTCTTC.